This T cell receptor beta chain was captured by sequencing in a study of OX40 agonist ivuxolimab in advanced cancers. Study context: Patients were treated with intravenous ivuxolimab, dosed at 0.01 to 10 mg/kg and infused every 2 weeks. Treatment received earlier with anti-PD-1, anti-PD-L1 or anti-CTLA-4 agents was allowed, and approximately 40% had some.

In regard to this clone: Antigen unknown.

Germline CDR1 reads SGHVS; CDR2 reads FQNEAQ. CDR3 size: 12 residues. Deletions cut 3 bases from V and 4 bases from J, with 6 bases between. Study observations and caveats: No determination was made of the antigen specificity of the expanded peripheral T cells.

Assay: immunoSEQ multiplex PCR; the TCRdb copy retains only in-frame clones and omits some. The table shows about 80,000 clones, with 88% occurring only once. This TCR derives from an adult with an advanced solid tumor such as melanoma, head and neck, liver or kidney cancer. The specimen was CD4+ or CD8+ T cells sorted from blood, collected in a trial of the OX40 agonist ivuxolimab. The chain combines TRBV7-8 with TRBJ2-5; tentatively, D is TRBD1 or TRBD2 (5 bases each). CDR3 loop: CASSFGGETQYF. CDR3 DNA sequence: TGTGCCAGCAGCTTTGGGGGAGAGACCCAGTACTTC.